A selection of T cell receptor beta chains follows, all from one sample in a study of blood T cell repertoires in COVID-19. The repertoire was sequenced with immunoSEQ multiplex PCR; TCRdb's copy has only in-frame clones and lacks some. The repertoire holds 91,000 or so clones, with around nine tenths as singletons. The sequencing sample was made of peripheral blood. All receptors come from a human donor in a cohort sampled during active COVID-19. The CDR3 runs from the conserved cysteine through the conserved F or W. D genes are given only for firm matches. Not all rows give a size; the values are once, few, many and, for expanded clones, a class.

TGTGCCAGCAGCCAATTAATCGAGGGCCCCACAGATACGCAGTATTTT,CASSQLIEGPTDTQYF,TRBV14,TRBJ2-3,.,.
TGTGCCAGCAGCTGGGGACAGGGGGGCGGAAACATTCAGTACTTC,CASSWGQGGGNIQYF,TRBV5-4,TRBJ2-4,.,TRBD1
TGTGCCAGCAGCTTAGTCCCCGGGACTAGCTATAGCAATGAGCAGTTCTTC,CASSLVPGTSYSNEQFF,TRBV11-2,TRBJ2-1,.,TRBD2
TGTGCCTGGCGTGCAGCGGGGGGCACAGATACGCAGTATTTT,CAWRAAGGTDTQYF,TRBV30,TRBJ2-3,once,TRBD2
TGTGCCAGCCCGAGGGGGACTAGCGGGGGCCAAAATGAGCAGTTCTTC,CASPRGTSGGQNEQFF,TRBV6-8,TRBJ2-1,.,TRBD2
TGTGCCAGCAGTGCAGGATGGGGGCGGGAGGAGACCCAGTACTTC,CASSAGWGREETQYF,TRBV27,TRBJ2-5,.,.
TGTGCCAGTAGTAACGGACTTAACTATGGCTACACCTTC,CASSNGLNYGYTF,TRBV19,TRBJ1-2,.,.
TGCGCCAGCAGCTCACACCTTCCGACAGGGGGCTTGGGGAACACCGGGGAGCTGTTTTTT,CASSSHLPTGGLGNTGELFF,TRBV5-1,TRBJ2-2,.,TRBD1
TGTGCCAGCAGATACGGACAGGGGAGAATGAACACTGAAGCTTTCTTT,CASRYGQGRMNTEAFF,TRBV27,TRBJ1-1,.,TRBD1
TGTGCCAGCAGCCTGGTGGACAGGGGCGGGGGCTACACCTTC,CASSLVDRGGGYTF,TRBV14,TRBJ1-2,.,TRBD1
TGCGCCAGCAGGGACAGGGTCACAGATACGCAGTATTTT,CASRDRVTDTQYF,TRBV5-1,TRBJ2-3,.,TRBD1
TGTGCCAGCAGTGGCAGAAACAGCCGGTATAATTCACCCCTCCACTTT,CASSGRNSRYNSPLHF,TRBV6-1,TRBJ1-6,.,.
TGTGCCAGCAGCAAAGGCCCAGGGGAGGGGACAGATACGCAGTATTTT,CASSKGPGEGTDTQYF,TRBV21-1,TRBJ2-3,.,.
TGCGCCAGCAGCTTGGGACTAGCGGGATCCAATGAGCAGTTCTTC,CASSLGLAGSNEQFF,TRBV5-1,TRBJ2-1,.,TRBD2
TGTGCCAGCAGTTACTCAGCGGGGGGACCTTACAATGAGCAGTTCTTC,CASSYSAGGPYNEQFF,TRBV6-5,TRBJ2-1,once,TRBD2
TGTGCCAGTAGTTTAGGACGGGAGTACGAGCAGTACTTC,CASSLGREYEQYF,TRBV19,TRBJ2-7,.,.
TGTGCCAGCAGTGCAGGGACAGTAAACCAAGAGACCCAGTACTTC,CASSAGTVNQETQYF,TRBV27,TRBJ2-5,.,TRBD1
TGTGCCAGCAGTTCTCCGACGGGAAGCTCCTACGAGCAGTACTTC,CASSSPTGSSYEQYF,TRBV6-6,TRBJ2-7,few,.
TGTGCCAGTAGTACCCGGGAGGGAGTCACAGATACGCAGTATTTT,CASSTREGVTDTQYF,TRBV19,TRBJ2-3,.,TRBD2
TGTGCCAGCAGCTCTTACGAGGGCTACGAGCAGTACTTC,CASSSYEGYEQYF,TRBV7-6,TRBJ2-7,.,.
TGCGCCAGCAGCCCCCGAGTGGGGGGTGGCTACACCTTC,CASSPRVGGGYTF,TRBV5-1,TRBJ1-2,.,.
TGTGCCAGTAGTTCACCGGGACTAGCAATAGATACGCAGTATTTT,CASSSPGLAIDTQYF,TRBV19,TRBJ2-3,few,TRBD2
TGTGCCAGTAGTATAACCAGGGCCTACGAGCAGTACTTC,CASSITRAYEQYF,TRBV19,TRBJ2-7,.,.
TGTGCCATCAGTGAGTCGATGCGGATAGGTCTCGGCTACACCTTC,CAISESMRIGLGYTF,TRBV10-3,TRBJ1-2,.,.
TGTGCCAGCAGCCCCCACCTGAGAGGGGGCGACGGCTACACCTTC,CASSPHLRGGDGYTF,TRBV7-3,TRBJ1-2,once,TRBD1
TGTGCCAGCAGCAAAAAGGTACAGGGGGCAAACTATGGCTACACCTTC,CASSKKVQGANYGYTF,TRBV21-1,TRBJ1-2,.,.
TGTGCCAGCAGCCCTCGCGGGGGGCACTATGGCTACACCTTC,CASSPRGGHYGYTF,TRBV3-1/TRBV3-2,TRBJ1-2,.,.
TGTGCCAGTATCCCCGGGACTAGCGGGAGTGATGAGCAGTTCTTC,CASIPGTSGSDEQFF,TRBV6-5,TRBJ2-1,.,TRBD2
TGCGCCAGCAGCTTGAATCCGGCCGGGACTAGCGGGGCGTGGATTCAGTACTTC,CASSLNPAGTSGAWIQYF,TRBV5-1,TRBJ2-4,.,TRBD2
TGCGCCAGCAGCGAGGGACAGGACTATGGCTACACCTTC,CASSEGQDYGYTF,TRBV5-1,TRBJ1-2,.,TRBD1
TGCGCCAGCAGCCCCACGGGACTAGCGGGGACAGATACGCAGTATTTT,CASSPTGLAGTDTQYF,TRBV5-1,TRBJ2-3,.,TRBD2
TGTGCCAGCAGCTTGCGGGACAGGGGCTCCTACAATGAGCAGTTCTTC,CASSLRDRGSYNEQFF,TRBV5-6,TRBJ2-1,.,TRBD1
TGTGCCAGCAGCCAACAGGGGTCCTATGGCTACACCTTC,CASSQQGSYGYTF,TRBV3-1/TRBV3-2,TRBJ1-2,.,.
TGTGCCAGCAGTTACGGTACCGGGGGAGGCTATGGCTACACCTTC,CASSYGTGGGYGYTF,TRBV6-5,TRBJ1-2,once,.
TGTGCCAGCAGCTTTTACAGGGGTCAGCCCCAGCATTTT,CASSFYRGQPQHF,TRBV7-2,TRBJ1-5,.,TRBD1
TGTGCCAGCAGCTTGGGCAGACCTAACTACAATGAGCAGTTCTTC,CASSLGRPNYNEQFF,TRBV7-6,TRBJ2-1,.,.
TGTGCCAGCAGCGTAGGACCTGGGGGGGGCCCGATCACAGATACGCAGTATTTT,CASSVGPGGGPITDTQYF,TRBV9,TRBJ2-3,.,.
TGTGCCAGCAGTGCTACCGGGACAGGGGGCCATGCTGAAGCTTTCTTT,CASSATGTGGHAEAFF,TRBV6-4,TRBJ1-1,.,TRBD1
TGTGCCAGCAGCCCTCTAGCGCCCTACGAGCAGTACTTC,CASSPLAPYEQYF,TRBV7-9,TRBJ2-7,few,.
TGTGCCAGCAGCCCGGGACAGTTCTATGGCTACACCTTC,CASSPGQFYGYTF,TRBV14,TRBJ1-2,.,TRBD1
TGTGCCAGCACCAACCCCGGGACATCGAGTGAAAAACTGTTTTTT,CASTNPGTSSEKLFF,TRBV2,TRBJ1-4,.,.
TGCGCCAGCAGCCCGGATGGGAGTATCTATGGCTACACCTTC,CASSPDGSIYGYTF,TRBV5-1,TRBJ1-2,.,.
TGTGCCAGCAGTTACCGAACAGGGTTCTCTGGAAACACCATATATTTT,CASSYRTGFSGNTIYF,TRBV6-5,TRBJ1-3,.,.
TGTGCCAGCAGTGAAGATGACAGTAACTATGGCTACACCTTC,CASSEDDSNYGYTF,TRBV2,TRBJ1-2,few,.
TGTGCCAGCAGCCAAGATCGAAGCGCCTTACAAGAGACCCAGTACTTC,CASSQDRSALQETQYF,TRBV3-1/TRBV3-2,TRBJ2-5,.,.
TGTGCCAGCAGCGTCTGGGGGGACACAGATACGCAGTATTTT,CASSVWGDTDTQYF,TRBV9,TRBJ2-3,.,.
TGTGCCAGCAGCAGGACAGTCCCAAATTCACCCCTCCACTTT,CASSRTVPNSPLHF,TRBV9,TRBJ1-6,.,.
TGTGCCAGCAGCTTTGGGCAGACGAATCAGCCCCAGCATTTT,CASSFGQTNQPQHF,TRBV5-6,TRBJ1-5,.,.